The 25 T cell receptor beta chains listed next were all sequenced from one sample in a study of cytomegalovirus exposure and HLA in healthy donors. 13 Jbeta primers and 60 Vbeta primers were used for the PCR. Produced via immunoSEQ multiplex PCR; TCRdb's table is partial and in-frame only. The sample consists of roughly 170,000 clones, about four fifths of them appearing once. Sequenced sample: PBMCs. The source is a woman under 30 in good health and CMV-seronegative.

The chain joins TRBV6-5 to TRBJ1-1; perhaps TRBD1 as D (5 bases). Deletions cut 2 bases from V and 3 bases from J, with 10 bases between. Looked up from germline, CDR1 is MNHEY and CDR2 is SVGAGI. The CDR3 runs to 14 residues. CDR3 residues: CASSYGTGDTEAFF. The CDR3 DNA reads TGTGCCAGCAGTTACGGTACGGGGGACACTGAAGCTTTCTTT.

V is TRBV18 and J is TRBJ1-3, with no clear D. Germline loops: CDR1 KGHSH, CDR2 LQKENI. This CDR3 is 16 amino acids long. Trimming stripped 2 bases from V and 0 bases from J, with 11 bases between. The CDR3 region is CASSPTSTSSGNTIYF. In DNA, the CDR3 is TGTGCCAGCTCACCAACGTCGACAAGCTCTGGAAACACCATATATTTT.

The chain uses TRBV5-1 and TRBJ1-1; 7 bases are a match to TRBD1. This CDR3 contains 13 residues. V lost 2 bases to trimming and J lost 5 bases; unmatched junction nucleotides: 3. CDR1 and CDR2 (germline): SGHRS, YFSETQ. The CDR3 loop reads CASSLDRDTEAFF. Here the CDR3 DNA reads TGCGCCAGCAGCTTAGACAGGGATACTGAAGCTTTCTTT.

This chain connects TRBV2 to TRBJ2-5, with 9 nucleotides matching TRBD1. V lost 4 bases and J lost 5; bases outside the gene matches: 8. CDR1 SNHLY and CDR2 FYNNEI come from the germline V gene. The CDR3 is 15 residues long. The CDR3 region is CASSVRGGTGETQYF. CDR3 in DNA: TGTGCCAGCAGTGTAAGGGGGGGGACAGGGGAGACCCAGTACTTC.

With regard to this clone: Mismatch with germline at one junction end may stem from a read error. The V and J genes are TRBV6-1 and TRBJ2-7; 12 nucleotides align to TRBD2. CDR3 length: 20 amino acids. CDR1 MNHNS and CDR2 SASEGT come from the germline V gene. CDR3 coding DNA: TGTGCCAGCTGTGAACTAGCGGGAGGACCCCGCGGTTTAAATACCTACGAGCAGTACTTC. Encoded protein: CASCELAGGPRGLNTYEQYF.

The chain couples TRBV6-6 to TRBJ2-1, with TRBD1 identical over 9 bases. Germline V gives CDR1 MNHNY, CDR2 SVGAGI (reference sequence). CDR3 length: 15 residues. The trim removed 10 bases at V and 9 bases at J, leaving 16 bases unmatched. The CDR3 DNA reads as TGTGCCACCGTCGTGGGGACAGGGCAGTTTGGTGAGCAGTTCTTC. This sequence encodes CATVVGTGQFGEQFF.

The chain combines TRBV9 with TRBJ1-2; the D gene is possibly TRBD1 (5 bases). Trimming took off 5 bases at V and 2 bases at J, with 16 bases between the two ends. The CDR3 contains 15 residues. Germline lookup yields CDR1 SGDLS and CDR2 YYNGEE. In DNA, the CDR3 is TGTGCCAGCAGTCCAGACAGCAGTACAAACTATGGCTACACCTTC. Translating it yields CASSPDSSTNYGYTF.

This clone was observed a single time. J is TRBJ2-7 and V is TRBV27, with D unclear. Trimming stripped 5 bases from V and 3 bases from J, with 11 bases between. Germline CDR1 and CDR2: MNHEY and SMNVEV (reference sequence). There are 13 residues in the CDR3. The CDR3 loop is CASSLESRYEQYF. The CDR3, as DNA: TGTGCCAGCAGTCTCGAGAGCCGCTACGAGCAGTACTTC.

The rearrangement joins TRBV27 to TRBJ2-1, with 9 bases fitting TRBD1. The junction had 9 bases not matched to a gene; V was cut back by 5 bases and J by 4 bases. This CDR3 comprises 16 residues. Germline lookup yields CDR1 MNHEY and CDR2 SMNVEV (reference sequence). The CDR3 sequence is CASSPAAGTGYNEQFF. CDR3 DNA: TGTGCCAGCAGTCCCGCGGCGGGGACAGGGTACAATGAGCAGTTCTTC.

The chain has TRBV6-6 and TRBJ2-5, with 8 bases fitting TRBD2. The J call may not be correct, given that the DNA end is closer to TRBJ2-7. Germline V lookup: CDR1 MNHNY, CDR2 SVGAGI (reference sequence). The CDR3 covers 15 residues. CDR3 residues: CASSTGAGVGYEQYF. The CDR3 DNA reads as TGTGCCAGCAGTACGGGAGCGGGAGTAGGATACGAGCAGTACTTC.

J is TRBJ2-7 and V is TRBV4-1; 7 bases map to TRBD1. Losses at the gene ends were 4 bases for V and 5 bases for J; bases not matched to a gene: 20. Germline V gives CDR1 MGHRA, CDR2 YSYEKL. The CDR3 consists of 18 residues. The CDR3 nucleotides read TGCGCCAGCAGCCCAAACCTCGGGACAGTGGAAAGTTATGACGAGCAGTACTTC. Protein sequence: CASSPNLGTVESYDEQYF.

CDR3 residues: CASTGEGDNNEQFF. The DNA for the CDR3 is TGTGCCAGTACAGGGGAAGGGGATAACAATGAGCAGTTCTTC. The chain recombines TRBV19 with TRBJ2-1, with a possible D match to TRBD1 (6 bases). Trimming removed 7 bases from V and 5 bases from J, with 15 bases in between. CDR1 and CDR2 (germline): LNHDA, SQIVND (reference sequence). CDR3 length equals 14 residues.

CDR3 amino acids: CASSQLAGINEQFF. The CDR3 DNA reads as TGTGCCAGCTCACAGCTAGCGGGAATCAATGAGCAGTTCTTC. The rearrangement uses TRBV18 and TRBJ2-1; 9 nucleotides align to TRBD2. The trim removed 4 bases at V and 6 bases at J, leaving 4 bases unmatched. CDR1 is KGHSH, CDR2 LQKENI, per germline. The CDR3 has 14 amino acids.

This clone occurred a few times. The rearrangement joins TRBV7-3 to TRBJ2-3; TRBD1 agrees at 9 bases. This CDR3 has 14 amino acids. J lost 8 bases, V lost 4 bases, and 7 bases had no gene match. Germline values: CDR1 SGHTA, CDR2 FQGTGA. This CDR3 is CASSSGQGALTQYF. DNA of the CDR3: TGTGCCAGCAGCTCGGGACAGGGCGCGCTTACGCAGTATTTT.

The table lists this clone with a few counts. The gene calls are TRBV28 and TRBJ1-1, with a possible D match to TRBD1 (6 bases). This CDR3 has 15 residues. V shed 5 bases and J shed 1 base, with 14 bases lying between them. Per the germline V gene, CDR1 is MDHEN and CDR2 is SYDVKM. The CDR3 here is CASSPRTVGNTEAFF. The CDR3 nucleotides are TGTGCCAGCAGTCCCCGGACAGTTGGGAACACTGAAGCTTTCTTT.

The chain couples TRBV4-1 to TRBJ2-7; a possible D gene is TRBD1 (6 bases). V was pared by 4 bases and J by 3 bases, with 31 bases between. Germline CDR1 reads MGHRA; CDR2 reads YSYEKL. The CDR3 contains 20 residues. The CDR3 here is CASSPRRLVDSRVRGYEQYF. CDR3 in DNA: TGCGCCAGCAGCCCCCGGAGGCTAGTAGACTCCAGAGTCAGGGGCTACGAGCAGTACTTC.

The chain has TRBV28 and TRBJ2-5; D is possibly TRBD2 (5 bases). Germline V lookup: CDR1 MDHEN, CDR2 SYDVKM. The CDR3 consists of 13 residues. V was cut by 5 bases and J by 6 bases, with 13 bases left in between. CDR3 loop: CASSTRGGKTQYF. For the CDR3, the DNA is TGTGCCAGCAGTACCCGGGGTGGGAAGACCCAGTACTTC.

The count of this clone is one. This chain connects TRBV7-8 to TRBJ2-7; D perhaps matches TRBD1 (6 bases). The CDR3 consists of 15 residues. Trimming left V 5 bases short and J 3 bases short, with 17 bases between. Germline CDR1 reads SGHVS; CDR2 reads FQNEAQ. CDR3 loop: CASSEDPQGDYEQYF. The CDR3 DNA reads TGTGCCAGCAGCGAGGACCCACAGGGCGACTACGAGCAGTACTTC. The variable domain in full, with the rest retrieved from reference TRBV7-8 and TRBJ2-7, is GAGVSQSPRYKVAKRGQDVALRCDPISGHVSLFWYQQALGQGPEFLTYFQNEAQLDKSGLPSDRFFAERPEGSVSTLKIQRTQQEDSAVYLCASSEDPQGDYEQYFGPGTRLTVT.

V and J are TRBV4-3 and TRBJ1-5, with a weak D call TRBD1 (5 bases). Germline CDR1 reads LGHNA; CDR2 reads YSLEER. V was clipped by 0 bases and J by 6 bases, with 12 bases between them. CDR3 length: 15 amino acids. The CDR3 DNA sequence: TGCGCCAGCAGCCAAGATTATTTTCAGGGTCAGCCCCAGCATTTT. Amino acid sequence: CASSQDYFQGQPQHF.

The rearrangement links TRBV18 to TRBJ2-2, with 7 bases that match TRBD2. This CDR3 region has 14 residues. V was clipped by 3 bases and J by 6 bases; unmatched bases: 4. Germline lookup yields CDR1 KGHSH and CDR2 LQKENI. CDR3 in DNA: TGTGCCAGCTCACCCACTAGCGTTGCCGGGGAGCTGTTTTTT. It translates to CASSPTSVAGELFF.

V gene TRBV5-1 combines with J gene TRBJ2-7; the match to TRBD1 covers 9 bases. CDR3 size: 16 residues. Trimming removed 3 bases from V and 4 bases from J; junction bases left unmatched: 11. Germline CDR1 is SGHRS and CDR2 is YFSETQ. CDR3: CASSSGQGGLSYEQYF. In DNA, the CDR3 is TGCGCCAGCAGCTCGGGACAGGGCGGTCTCTCGTACGAGCAGTACTTC.

The chain links TRBV7-9 to TRBJ2-3; 14 bases agree with TRBD2. The CDR3 is made up of 18 amino acids. Germline lookup yields CDR1 SEHNR and CDR2 FQNEAQ (reference sequence). Trimming at V came to 11 bases and at J to 2 bases, leaving 15 bases not matched to a gene. CDR3 protein: CALQTSGRDPPHTDTQYF. For the CDR3, the DNA is TGTGCCTTACAGACTAGCGGGAGGGATCCCCCCCACACAGATACGCAGTATTTT.

This sequence joins TRBV6-5 and TRBJ2-5, with TRBD1 matching over 9 bases. The end of the DNA is better explained by TRBJ2-7, so the J call may be wrong. CDR1 and CDR2 from the germline V gene are MNHEY and SVGAGI. This CDR3 spans 15 amino acids. As DNA, the CDR3 is TGTGCCAGCAGTTACTCTGGGACAGGGTCCTACGAGCAGTACTTC. Its translation: CASSYSGTGSYEQYF.

This clone was seen only a few times. The J gene is TRBJ2-7, the V gene TRBV10-3; 9 bases match TRBD2. The CDR3 loop spans 16 amino acids. Germline values: CDR1 ENHRY, CDR2 SYGVKD. V was pared by 3 bases and J by 3 bases, with 9 bases of the junction left unmatched. In nucleotides, the CDR3 is TGTGCCATCAGTGACTTACAGCGGGAGGCCGACTACGAGCAGTACTTC. Translated: CAISDLQREADYEQYF.

J is TRBJ2-1 and V is TRBV7-9, with TRBD2 matching 13 bases. The ends lost 5 bases at V and 6 bases at J; junction bases unmatched: 10. CDR1 is SEHNR, CDR2 FQNEAQ, per germline (reference sequence). The CDR3 is made up of 17 amino acids. DNA of the CDR3: TGTGCCAGCAGCCTCCAACGACTAGCGGGAGGCTTCAATGAGCAGTTCTTC. It translates to CASSLQRLAGGFNEQFF. Complete variable domain (other parts from reference TRBV7-9 and TRBJ2-1): DTGVSQNPRHKITKRGQNVTFRCDPISEHNRLYWYRQTLGQGPEFLTYFQNEAQLEKSRLLSDRFSAERPKGSFSTLEIQRTEQGDSAMYLCASSLQRLAGGFNEQFFGPGTRLTVL.